This T cell receptor (beta chain) was found in a study of graft-versus-host responses after intestinal transplantation. Overall study results and limits: Detected in recipient marrow were GvH clones, some of which were first observed in ileum or blood.

Repertoires were generated with immunoSEQ multiplex PCR, while TCRdb's copy carries only in-frame clones and drops some. This table holds about 100,000 clones, about 90% found once. Concerning this clone: Antigen specificity is unknown.

The TCR sequence derives from a human donor who was the organ donor for an intestinal transplant. The starting material was unstimulated CD4+ T cells sorted from spleen or lymph node cells, obtained before transplant.

CDR3 region: CASALGLAGNQETQYF. DNA of the CDR3: TGTGCCAGCGCATTAGGACTAGCGGGGAACCAAGAGACCCAGTACTTC. The V call is TRBV5-8, the J call TRBJ2-5, with 12 bases fitting TRBD2. V lost 7 bases, J lost 0 bases, and 7 bases stayed unmatched. The V gene's germline CDR1 is SGHTS and CDR2 YDEGEE. The CDR3 has 16 amino acids.